The present T cell receptor (beta chain) was sequenced within a study of Tregs in tolerant kidney transplant recipients. Study overall: A roughly 3-day belatacept mixed lymphocyte reaction, sometimes plus 5-day graft donor restimulation, preceded CD4+CD25+CD127- sorting.

The sample holds one count of this clone. Its specificity is not known. Regarding the study as a whole: Tregs expanded with activated donor B cells seemed most donor-specific. Biological reproducibility was not directly addressed in this study.

Clones were sequenced by immunoSEQ multiplex PCR, and TCRdb holds only the in-frame ones, with some missing. This sample has more than 1,000 clones, with 45% to 50% found just once. Trimming shortened V by 1 base and J by 7 bases, and 17 bases separated the two germline ends. This CDR3 is built from 15 residues. In germline, CDR1 is LNHNV, CDR2 YYDKDF (reference sequence). The chain employs TRBV15 and TRBJ2-7; TRBD2 is a possible D gene (5 bases). This TCR was sampled from a human donor in good health. The sequenced material came from Tregs from blood cultured with allogeneic cells. CDR3 protein: CATSRGGRGYNEQYF. The CDR3 DNA reads TGTGCCACCAGCAGAGGAGGACGGGGATATAATGAGCAGTACTTC.